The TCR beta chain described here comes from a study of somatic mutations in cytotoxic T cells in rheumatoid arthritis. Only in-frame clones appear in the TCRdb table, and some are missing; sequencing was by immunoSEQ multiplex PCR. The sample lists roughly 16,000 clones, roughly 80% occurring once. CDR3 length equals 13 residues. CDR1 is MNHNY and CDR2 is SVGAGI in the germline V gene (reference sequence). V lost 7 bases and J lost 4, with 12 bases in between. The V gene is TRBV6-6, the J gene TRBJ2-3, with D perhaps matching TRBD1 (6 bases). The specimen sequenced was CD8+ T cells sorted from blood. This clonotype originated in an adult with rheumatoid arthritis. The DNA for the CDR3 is TGTGCCAGCAATGGACAGTCCCCAGATACGCAGTATTTT. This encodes CASNGQSPDTQYF.